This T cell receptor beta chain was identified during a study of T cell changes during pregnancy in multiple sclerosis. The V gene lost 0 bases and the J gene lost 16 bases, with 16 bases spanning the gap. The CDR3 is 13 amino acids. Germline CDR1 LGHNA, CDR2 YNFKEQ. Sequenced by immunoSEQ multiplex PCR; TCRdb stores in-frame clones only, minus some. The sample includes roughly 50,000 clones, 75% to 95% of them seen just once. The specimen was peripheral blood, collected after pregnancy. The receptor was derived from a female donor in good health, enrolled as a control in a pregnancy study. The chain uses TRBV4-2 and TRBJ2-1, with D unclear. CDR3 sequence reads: CASSQDNYYPQFF. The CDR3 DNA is TGTGCCAGCAGCCAAGATAACTATTATCCCCAATTCTTC.